This TCR beta chain was identified in a study of CD8 T cells in Susac syndrome. Whole-study results and caveats: A relatively small number of individuals underwent TCR sequencing and HLA analysis.

Sequencing of TCR beta, carried out with a high-throughput approach, was applied to CD8+ and CD4+ T cells from the blood. Details on this clonotype: What it recognizes is unknown.

Random hexamers were used to reverse transcribe an amount of roughly 0.45 to 1 ug RNA. An immunoSEQ multiplex PCR amplified TCR beta CDR3 over 54 Vbeta and 13 Jbeta. TCRdb reprocessed the immunoSEQ multiplex PCR reads via MiXCR and lists one record per CDR3 protein. This sample has about 89,000 distinct CDR3 sequences, with 90% to 95% found just once. The sequenced sample consisted of CD8+ T cells from PBMCs. This clonotype was obtained from a human donor in good health.

CDR3 in amino acids: CASSFSPLPDPSKNIQYF. In DNA, the CDR3 is TGTGCCAGCAGCTTTTCCCCCCTACCGGATCCCTCGAAAAACATTCAGTACTTC. V usage is TRBV11-2 and J usage is TRBJ2-4; D gene ambiguous. The V gene lost 3 bases and the J gene lost 4 bases, with 22 bases spanning the gap. Germline assignment: CDR1 SGHAT and CDR2 FQNNGV. The CDR3 length is 18 residues.